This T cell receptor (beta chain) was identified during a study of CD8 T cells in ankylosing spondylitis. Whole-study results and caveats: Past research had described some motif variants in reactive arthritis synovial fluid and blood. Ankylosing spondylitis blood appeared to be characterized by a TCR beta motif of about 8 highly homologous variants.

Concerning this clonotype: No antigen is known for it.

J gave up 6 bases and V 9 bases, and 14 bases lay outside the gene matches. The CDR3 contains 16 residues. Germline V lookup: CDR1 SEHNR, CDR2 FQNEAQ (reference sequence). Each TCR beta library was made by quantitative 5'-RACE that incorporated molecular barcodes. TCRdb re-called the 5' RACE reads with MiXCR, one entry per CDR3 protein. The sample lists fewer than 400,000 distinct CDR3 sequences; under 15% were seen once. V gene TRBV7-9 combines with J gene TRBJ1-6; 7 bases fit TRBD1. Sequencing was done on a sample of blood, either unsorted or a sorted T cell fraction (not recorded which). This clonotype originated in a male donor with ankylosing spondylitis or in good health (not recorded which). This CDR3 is CASQREGARSNSPLHF. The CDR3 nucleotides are TGTGCCAGTCAAAGAGAGGGGGCGCGAAGTAATTCACCCCTCCACTTT.